This T cell receptor (beta chain) was obtained from a study of graft-versus-host responses after intestinal transplantation (dated by TCRdb to about 2021). At the level of the whole study: Recipients received multivisceral, liver-intestinal, or isolated intestinal transplants. Every recipient was given anti-thymocyte globulin induction, followed by around three years of maintenance tacrolimus and steroids. Graft-versus-host and host-versus-graft alloreactive T cell clones were tracked in the graft, circulation and bone marrow after intestinal transplantation using bulk TCR-beta CDR3 sequencing. Alloreactive clones were identified by sequencing pre-transplant mixed lymphocyte reaction products and comparing them with unstimulated pre-transplant donor and recipient T cells. The cohort enrolled 24 intestinal transplant recipients, one of whom was a retransplant, and a few patients without pretransplant specimens were excluded. Donor T cell macrochimerism was defined as a peak of at least 4% donor T cells among recipient peripheral blood mononuclear cells. Samples from three later patients were sequenced in-house on an Illumina MiSeq with MiXCR processing rather than by the commercial service.

What the time point label conveys for this sample: cells obtained before transplantation from donor or recipient. CD3+CD4+ and CD3+CD8+ populations were FACS-sorted from unstimulated pre-transplant donor and recipient cells taken from spleen or lymph nodes. What the research found in general, with its limitations: GvH clones were detected in recipient bone marrow, and some appeared earlier in ileal mucosa or blood, consistent with an intestinal mucosal origin. Early after transplant, declines in HvG clones were associated with peak levels of circulating GvH clones. Conclusions were limited by the relatively low number and heterogeneity of intestinal transplant patients. Patients with donor T cell macrochimerism had high GvH to HvG T cell clonal ratios in their allografts.

Concerning this clone itself: The antigen it binds to is not known. No much larger clonotype is one base removed from it; base qualities were not supplied.

The library relied on the immunoSEQ multiplex PCR assay. In most patients, genomic DNA was isolated using the Qiagen DNeasy Blood and Tissue Kit and sent frozen to Adaptive Biotechnologies for TCR sequencing. Adaptive Biotechnologies carried out high-throughput TCR-beta CDR3 sequencing of genomic DNA for most patients. The paper's processing steps were these. TCR sequencing data for roughly 17 patients were retrieved from Adaptive's ImmunoSEQ software; a few other patients were processed with MiXCR and VDJtools. To correct CD4 versus CD8 sorting errors, any sequence found in both subsets at a frequency ratio below 5:1 was removed. Because the origin of CDR3 nucleotide sequences shared between donor and recipient could not be assigned, those sequences were removed. At least 2-fold expansion over unstimulated cells and a minimum CFSE-low frequency of 0.002% (template counts) or 0.001% (read counts) were required for clones to be classified as alloreactive. Mappable clones were those detected in sequenced pre-transplant spleen, lymph node, or MLR CFSE-low populations of the donor or recipient. Cumulative frequency of alloreactive clones was calculated as a percentage of all sequences weighted by copy number. The source is immuneACCESS, and TCRdb retained only in-frame sequences with V and J called. Part of the clones is not carried over; for the studies checked, unresolved V genes explain less than half of this, and the remainder is unexplained. The V and J calls and clone size are taken from that table; D and trimming were inferred from the DNA. The sample table records 90,000 to 120,000 clones; 87% of these occur just once. The top ten clones comprise approximately 0.76% of the sample.

The CDR3 contains 15 residues, cysteine and phenylalanine counted. This entry keeps only the CDR3 DNA: 45 bases, framed from base 1. CDR1 and CDR2, looked up from the germline V gene, are SGDLS and YYNGEE. V is pruned by 3 bases and J by 4 bases, leaving 8 bases of the junction without a gene match. The source was unstimulated CD4+ T cells sorted from spleen or lymph node cells, collected before transplant. This receptor was obtained from a human donor who was the organ donor for an intestinal transplant. The chain couples TRBV9 to TRBJ2-5; 8 junctional bases match TRBD1. The CDR3 reads as follows: CASSANAGGVETQYF. The DNA reads TGTGCCAGCAGCGCAAACGCAGGGGGCGTAGAGACCCAGTACTTC. Outside the CDR3, residues come from the reference TRBV9 and TRBJ2-5 proteins, so the full variable domain is: DSGVTQTPKHLITATGQRVTLRCSPRSGDLSVYWYQQSLDQGLQFLIQYYNGEERAKGNILERFSAQQFPDLHSELNLSSLELGDSALYFCASSANAGGVETQYFGPGTRLLVL.